This T cell receptor beta chain was observed in a study of technical replicates of blood from a handful of donors. Looked up from germline, CDR1 is SNHLY and CDR2 is FYNNEI. CDR3 length: 14 residues. The ends were cut back, 1 base at V and 5 bases at J, with 10 bases in the middle. TCRdb's copy holds only in-frame clones and misses some; the assay was immunoSEQ multiplex PCR. This sample has around 79,000 clones; about 93% occur once, and the top ten carry 0.39%. Sequencing input: T cells isolated from PBMCs. This TCR was recovered from a human donor in good health. The J gene is TRBJ2-3, the V gene TRBV2, with D uncertain. CDR3 in amino acids: CASSEGLDVDTQYF. DNA for the CDR3: TGTGCCAGCAGTGAAGGGCTAGATGTAGATACGCAGTATTTT.